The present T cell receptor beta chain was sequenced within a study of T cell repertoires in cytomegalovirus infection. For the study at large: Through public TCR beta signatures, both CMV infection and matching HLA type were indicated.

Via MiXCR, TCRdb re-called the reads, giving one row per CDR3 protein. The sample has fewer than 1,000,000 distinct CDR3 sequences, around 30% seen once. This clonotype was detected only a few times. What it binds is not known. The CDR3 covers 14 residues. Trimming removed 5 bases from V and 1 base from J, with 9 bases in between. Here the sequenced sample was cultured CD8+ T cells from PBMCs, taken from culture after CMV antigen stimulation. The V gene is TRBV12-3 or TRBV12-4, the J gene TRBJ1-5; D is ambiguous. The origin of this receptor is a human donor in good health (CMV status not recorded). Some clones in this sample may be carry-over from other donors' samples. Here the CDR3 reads CASSPDTSNQPQHF. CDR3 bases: TGTGCCAGCAGTCCCGATACGAGCAATCAGCCCCAGCATTTT.